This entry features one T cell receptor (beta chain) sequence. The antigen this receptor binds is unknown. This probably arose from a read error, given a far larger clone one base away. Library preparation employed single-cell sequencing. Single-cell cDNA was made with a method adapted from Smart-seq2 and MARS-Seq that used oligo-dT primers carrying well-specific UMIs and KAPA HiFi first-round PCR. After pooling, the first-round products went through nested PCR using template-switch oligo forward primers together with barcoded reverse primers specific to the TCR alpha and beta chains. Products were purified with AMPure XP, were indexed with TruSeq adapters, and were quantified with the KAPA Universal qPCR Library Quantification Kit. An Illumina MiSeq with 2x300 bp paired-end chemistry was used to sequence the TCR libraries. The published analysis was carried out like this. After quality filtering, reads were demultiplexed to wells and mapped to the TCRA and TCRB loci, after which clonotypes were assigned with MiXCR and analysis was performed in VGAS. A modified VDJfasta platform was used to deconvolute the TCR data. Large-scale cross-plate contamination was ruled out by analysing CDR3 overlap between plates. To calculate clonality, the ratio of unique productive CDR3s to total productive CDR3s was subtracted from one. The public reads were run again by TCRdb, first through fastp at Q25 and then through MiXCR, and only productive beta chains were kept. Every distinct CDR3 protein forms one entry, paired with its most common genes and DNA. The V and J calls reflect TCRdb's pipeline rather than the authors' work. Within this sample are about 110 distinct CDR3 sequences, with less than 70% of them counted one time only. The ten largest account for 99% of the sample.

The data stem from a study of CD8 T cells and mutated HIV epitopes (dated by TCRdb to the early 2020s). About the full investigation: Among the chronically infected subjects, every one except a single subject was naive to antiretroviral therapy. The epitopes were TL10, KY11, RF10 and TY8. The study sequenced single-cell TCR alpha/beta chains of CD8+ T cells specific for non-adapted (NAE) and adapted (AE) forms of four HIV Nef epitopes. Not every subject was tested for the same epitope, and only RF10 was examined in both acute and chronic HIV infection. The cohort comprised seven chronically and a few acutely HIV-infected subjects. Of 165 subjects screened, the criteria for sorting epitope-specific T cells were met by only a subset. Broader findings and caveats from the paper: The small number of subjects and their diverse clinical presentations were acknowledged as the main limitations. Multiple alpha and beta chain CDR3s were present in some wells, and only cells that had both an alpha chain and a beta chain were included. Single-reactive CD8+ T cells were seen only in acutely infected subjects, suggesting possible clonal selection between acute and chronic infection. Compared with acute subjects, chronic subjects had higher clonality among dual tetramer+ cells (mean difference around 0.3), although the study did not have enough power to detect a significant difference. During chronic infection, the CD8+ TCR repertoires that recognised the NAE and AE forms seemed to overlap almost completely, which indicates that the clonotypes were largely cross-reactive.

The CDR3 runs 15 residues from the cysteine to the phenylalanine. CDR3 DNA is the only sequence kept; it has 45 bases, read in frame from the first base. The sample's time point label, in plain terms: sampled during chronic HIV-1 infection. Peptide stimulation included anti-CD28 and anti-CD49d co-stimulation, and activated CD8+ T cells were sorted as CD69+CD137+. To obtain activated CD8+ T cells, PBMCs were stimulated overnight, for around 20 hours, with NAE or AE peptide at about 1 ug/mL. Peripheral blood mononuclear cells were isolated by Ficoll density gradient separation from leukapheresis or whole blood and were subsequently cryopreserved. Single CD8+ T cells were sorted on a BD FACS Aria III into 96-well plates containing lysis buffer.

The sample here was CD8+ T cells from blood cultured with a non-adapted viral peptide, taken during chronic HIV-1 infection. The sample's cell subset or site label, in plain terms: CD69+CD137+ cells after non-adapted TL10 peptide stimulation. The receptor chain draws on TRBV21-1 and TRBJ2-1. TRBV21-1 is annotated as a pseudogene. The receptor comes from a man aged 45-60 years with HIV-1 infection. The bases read TGTGCCAGCACCTTAGACAACGTTAGCACAGAGACCCAGTTCTTC. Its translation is CASTLDNVSTETQFF.